The TCR beta chain under discussion was sequenced for a study of blood T cell repertoires in COVID-19. Looking at the study overall: The United States, Italy and Spain provided the acute and convalescent COVID-19 samples. Nucleic acid was either cDNA or gDNA, and it came from T cells, B-cell-depleted T cells, or PBMCs.

Trimming removed 3 bases at V and 4 bases at J, with 15 bases between. Germline V lookup: CDR1 KGHSH, CDR2 LQKENI. There are 16 residues in the CDR3. Authors' methods: Counts of nucleated cells, estimated from reference gene primer amplification, were obtained. Produced via immunoSEQ multiplex PCR; TCRdb's table is partial and in-frame only. V, J and clone size were drawn from that table, and D and trimming were deduced from the DNA. This sample has under 90,000 clones; around 80% occur once, and the top ten carry roughly 12%. The sequence came from a human donor in a cohort sampled during active COVID-19. The V call is TRBV18, the J call TRBJ2-2; possible D gene TRBD2, 6 bases. The specimen was peripheral blood. The CDR3 region has the DNA TGTGCCAGCTCACCCCAGATCGGGAGAGGCACCGGGGAGCTGTTTTTT. Translation: CASSPQIGRGTGELFF.